This T cell receptor (beta chain) was retrieved from a study of technical replicates of blood from a handful of donors. TCRdb's table, derived via immunoSEQ multiplex PCR, lists solely in-frame clones and lacks some. Altogether 74,000 or so clones are present, around 90% being singletons, with the ten largest covering about 0.38%. This clone was found once. Germline CDR1 reads GTSNPN; CDR2 reads SVGIG (reference sequence). The V segment lost 2 bases and the J segment 0 bases; nucleotides outside the gene matches: 9. The CDR3 contains 17 residues. This clonotype was obtained from a human donor in good health. The genes are TRBV30 and TRBJ2-1, with 8 bases lining up with TRBD2. Input material: T cells isolated from PBMCs. DNA of the CDR3: TGTGCCTGGAGTTCCCCGACTAGCGCCAGCTCCTACAATGAGCAGTTCTTC. Translating it yields CAWSSPTSASSYNEQFF.